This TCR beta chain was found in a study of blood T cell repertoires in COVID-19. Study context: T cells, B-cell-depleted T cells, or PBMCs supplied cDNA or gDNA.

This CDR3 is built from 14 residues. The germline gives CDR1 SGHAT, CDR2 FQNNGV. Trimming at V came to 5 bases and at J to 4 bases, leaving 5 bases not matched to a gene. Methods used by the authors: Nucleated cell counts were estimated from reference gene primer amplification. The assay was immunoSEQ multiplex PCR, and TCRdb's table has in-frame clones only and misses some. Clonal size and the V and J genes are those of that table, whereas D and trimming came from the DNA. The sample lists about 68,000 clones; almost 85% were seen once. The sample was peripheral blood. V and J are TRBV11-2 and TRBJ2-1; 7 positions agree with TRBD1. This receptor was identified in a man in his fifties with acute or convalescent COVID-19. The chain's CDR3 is CASSHNRGYNEQFF. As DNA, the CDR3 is TGTGCCAGCAGCCATAACAGGGGTTACAATGAGCAGTTCTTC.